A selection of T cell receptor beta chains follows, all from one sample in a study of shared clonotypes between healthy human individuals. Assay: immunoSEQ multiplex PCR; the TCRdb copy retains only in-frame clones and omits some. The table shows about 580,000 clones, with about 98% occurring only once. The sequencing sample was made of naive CD8+ T cells sorted from blood. The receptors here all came from a young man in good health. Each CDR3 is given with its conserved first and last residue. Each record gives: clone size, J gene, V gene, D gene, CDR3 protein, CDR3 DNA. The D gene is left open where the match is weak. Expanded clones are given a class, and other clones once, few, many or no size at all.

clone_size: -
j_call: TRBJ2-7
v_call: TRBV29-1
d_call: TRBD1
cdr3_aa: CSVERQGAGEQYF
cdr3_nt: TGCAGCGTTGAACGACAGGGGGCGGGTGAGCAGTACTTC

clone_size: -
j_call: TRBJ2-6
v_call: TRBV13
d_call: -
cdr3_aa: CASSSTGWNSGANVLTF
cdr3_nt: TGTGCCAGCAGCTCAACAGGGTGGAACTCTGGGGCCAACGTCCTGACTTTC

clone_size: -
j_call: TRBJ2-3
v_call: TRBV7-8
d_call: TRBD2
cdr3_aa: CASRLLAGSPDTQYF
cdr3_nt: TGTGCCAGCAGGTTACTAGCGGGGAGCCCAGATACGCAGTATTTT

clone_size: once
j_call: TRBJ2-7
v_call: TRBV11-2
d_call: -
cdr3_aa: CASSLEVGSYEQYF
cdr3_nt: TGTGCCAGCAGCTTAGAGGTAGGCAGTTACGAGCAGTACTTC

clone_size: -
j_call: TRBJ2-5
v_call: TRBV10-1
d_call: TRBD2
cdr3_aa: CASSDGTSGSNQETQYF
cdr3_nt: TGCGCCAGCAGTGACGGGACTAGCGGGAGTAACCAAGAGACCCAGTACTTC

clone_size: -
j_call: TRBJ1-1
v_call: TRBV13
d_call: TRBD1
cdr3_aa: CASSLGQGVQRTEAFF
cdr3_nt: TGTGCCAGCAGCTTAGGACAGGGGGTACAACGCACTGAAGCTTTCTTT

clone_size: -
j_call: TRBJ2-1
v_call: TRBV10-1
d_call: -
cdr3_aa: CASSVTGSHNEQFF
cdr3_nt: TGCGCCAGCAGTGTCACAGGGAGTCACAATGAGCAGTTCTTC

clone_size: -
j_call: TRBJ2-2
v_call: TRBV19
d_call: -
cdr3_aa: CASSIWGDTGELFF
cdr3_nt: TGTGCCAGTAGTATTTGGGGAGACACCGGGGAGCTGTTTTTT

clone_size: -
j_call: TRBJ2-7
v_call: TRBV29-1
d_call: -
cdr3_aa: CSVGARGGFYEQYF
cdr3_nt: TGCAGCGTTGGCGCTCGTGGGGGATTCTACGAGCAGTACTTC

clone_size: -
j_call: TRBJ2-1
v_call: TRBV19
d_call: -
cdr3_aa: CASSIWGSSYNEQFF
cdr3_nt: TGTGCCAGTAGTATTTGGGGTAGCTCCTACAATGAGCAGTTCTTC

clone_size: -
j_call: TRBJ2-7
v_call: TRBV12-1
d_call: -
cdr3_aa: CASKSLGLAGVEQYF
cdr3_nt: TGTGCCAGCAAGTCTTTGGGACTAGCGGGAGTCGAGCAGTACTTC

clone_size: -
j_call: TRBJ2-7
v_call: TRBV10-2
d_call: TRBD1
cdr3_aa: CASSVDRDYEQYF
cdr3_nt: TGCGCCAGCAGTGTAGACAGGGACTACGAGCAGTACTTC

clone_size: -
j_call: TRBJ2-5
v_call: TRBV5-1
d_call: TRBD2
cdr3_aa: CASSYGLAGGQGETQYF
cdr3_nt: TGCGCCAGCAGCTACGGACTAGCGGGAGGGCAGGGGGAGACCCAGTACTTC

clone_size: -
j_call: TRBJ2-7
v_call: TRBV7-9
d_call: -
cdr3_aa: CASSLPRDATYEQYF
cdr3_nt: TGTGCCAGCAGCTTGCCCCGGGACGCCACATACGAGCAGTACTTC

clone_size: -
j_call: TRBJ2-5
v_call: TRBV7-9
d_call: TRBD2
cdr3_aa: CASSLGLAGPYGTQYF
cdr3_nt: TGTGCCAGCAGCTTAGGACTAGCGGGCCCATACGGGACCCAGTACTTC

clone_size: -
j_call: TRBJ2-7
v_call: TRBV28
d_call: TRBD2
cdr3_aa: CASSRSRTSGHEQYF
cdr3_nt: TGTGCCAGCAGCCGGTCGAGGACTAGCGGCCACGAGCAGTACTTC

clone_size: -
j_call: TRBJ1-2
v_call: TRBV28
d_call: TRBD1
cdr3_aa: CASSLDGTGDVSDGYTF
cdr3_nt: TGTGCCAGCAGTCTAGACGGAACAGGGGACGTAAGTGATGGCTACACCTTC

clone_size: -
j_call: TRBJ1-4
v_call: TRBV5-1
d_call: -
cdr3_aa: CASRLRDAANEKLFF
cdr3_nt: TGCGCCAGCAGACTACGGGACGCCGCAAATGAAAAACTGTTTTTT

clone_size: -
j_call: TRBJ1-5
v_call: TRBV4-1
d_call: TRBD1
cdr3_aa: CASSQLTGSSWSQHF
cdr3_nt: TGCGCCAGCAGCCAATTGACAGGGAGTAGTTGGTCCCAGCATTTT

clone_size: -
j_call: TRBJ2-1
v_call: TRBV30
d_call: -
cdr3_aa: CAWSGSYYNEQFF
cdr3_nt: TGTGCCTGGAGTGGAAGCTACTACAATGAGCAGTTCTTC

clone_size: -
j_call: TRBJ2-5
v_call: TRBV27
d_call: TRBD2
cdr3_aa: CASMIAGRTQETQYF
cdr3_nt: TGTGCCAGCATGATAGCGGGGCGTACCCAAGAGACCCAGTACTTC

clone_size: -
j_call: TRBJ2-1
v_call: TRBV23-1
d_call: TRBD1
cdr3_aa: CASIGKRTGRNYNEQFF
cdr3_nt: TGCGCCAGCATCGGGAAGAGGACAGGGCGCAACTACAATGAGCAGTTCTTC

clone_size: -
j_call: TRBJ2-5
v_call: TRBV5-4
d_call: TRBD2
cdr3_aa: CASSGTRQETQYF
cdr3_nt: TGTGCCAGCAGCGGGACTAGGCAAGAGACCCAGTACTTC

clone_size: -
j_call: TRBJ1-2
v_call: TRBV13
d_call: -
cdr3_aa: CASRDRTAPNYGYTF
cdr3_nt: TGTGCCAGCAGAGATAGGACAGCGCCAAACTATGGCTACACCTTC

clone_size: -
j_call: TRBJ2-7
v_call: TRBV29-1
d_call: -
cdr3_aa: CSVDRTYEQYF
cdr3_nt: TGCAGCGTTGACAGAACCTACGAGCAGTACTTC

clone_size: -
j_call: TRBJ2-1
v_call: TRBV5-1
d_call: TRBD1
cdr3_aa: CASSLGTGPDEQFF
cdr3_nt: TGCGCCAGCAGCTTGGGGACAGGGCCCGATGAGCAGTTCTTC

clone_size: -
j_call: TRBJ1-1
v_call: TRBV6-6
d_call: TRBD1
cdr3_aa: CASSTRDRMNTEAFF
cdr3_nt: TGTGCCAGCAGTACCCGGGACAGGATGAACACTGAAGCTTTCTTT

clone_size: -
j_call: TRBJ2-7
v_call: TRBV5-8
d_call: -
cdr3_aa: CASSSRGNTYEQYF
cdr3_nt: TGTGCCAGCAGCTCCCGGGGCAATACCTACGAGCAGTACTTC

clone_size: -
j_call: TRBJ2-1
v_call: TRBV7-9
d_call: TRBD1
cdr3_aa: CASRDSGTGSEQFF
cdr3_nt: TGTGCCAGCAGAGACTCCGGGACAGGGTCGGAGCAGTTCTTC

clone_size: -
j_call: TRBJ2-4
v_call: TRBV4-1
d_call: -
cdr3_aa: CASSRPGAGAAKNIQYF
cdr3_nt: TGCGCCAGCAGCCGCCCCGGGGCGGGGGCGGCCAAAAACATTCAGTACTTC

clone_size: -
j_call: TRBJ2-1
v_call: TRBV27
d_call: -
cdr3_aa: CASSRRATYNEQFF
cdr3_nt: TGTGCCAGCAGTAGGCGGGCCACCTACAATGAGCAGTTCTTC

clone_size: -
j_call: TRBJ2-2
v_call: TRBV4-1
d_call: -
cdr3_aa: CASSPSDGPGELFF
cdr3_nt: TGCGCCAGCAGCCCCTCCGATGGGCCCGGGGAGCTGTTTTTT

clone_size: -
j_call: TRBJ2-7
v_call: TRBV5-5
d_call: -
cdr3_aa: CASSGGNSYEQYF
cdr3_nt: TGTGCCAGCAGTGGGGGTAACTCCTACGAGCAGTACTTC

clone_size: -
j_call: TRBJ1-4
v_call: TRBV7-9
d_call: TRBD1
cdr3_aa: CASTGTGANEKLFF
cdr3_nt: TGTGCCAGTACCGGGACAGGTGCTAATGAAAAACTGTTTTTT

clone_size: once
j_call: TRBJ1-5
v_call: TRBV6-6
d_call: -
cdr3_aa: CASSYPAGEGGQPQHF
cdr3_nt: TGTGCCAGCAGTTACCCGGCAGGGGAGGGCGGTCAGCCCCAGCATTTT

clone_size: -
j_call: TRBJ2-7
v_call: TRBV27
d_call: TRBD1
cdr3_aa: CASESPRDRGRYEQYF
cdr3_nt: TGTGCCAGCGAATCACCCCGGGACAGGGGTCGGTACGAGCAGTACTTC

clone_size: once
j_call: TRBJ2-3
v_call: TRBV28
d_call: -
cdr3_aa: CADRGPPYF
cdr3_nt: TGTGCCGACCGGGGACCACCCTATTTT

clone_size: -
j_call: TRBJ1-5
v_call: TRBV4-1
d_call: -
cdr3_aa: CASSQGKFTASNQPQHF
cdr3_nt: TGCGCCAGCAGCCAAGGGAAGTTTACAGCTAGCAATCAGCCCCAGCATTTT

clone_size: -
j_call: TRBJ2-3
v_call: TRBV4-1
d_call: TRBD2
cdr3_aa: CASSQAGSGTSSPDTQYF
cdr3_nt: TGCGCCAGCAGCCAAGCTGGTTCCGGGACTAGCAGTCCAGATACGCAGTATTTT

clone_size: once
j_call: TRBJ2-3
v_call: TRBV28
d_call: -
cdr3_aa: CASSLGAGSTDTQYF
cdr3_nt: TGTGCCAGCAGTTTAGGGGCGGGAAGCACAGATACGCAGTATTTT

clone_size: -
j_call: TRBJ2-7
v_call: TRBV28
d_call: TRBD2
cdr3_aa: CASSPSTSGRGEQYF
cdr3_nt: TGTGCCAGCAGTCCCTCGACTAGCGGGAGGGGCGAGCAGTACTTC

clone_size: -
j_call: TRBJ2-2
v_call: TRBV10-3
d_call: TRBD2
cdr3_aa: CAISDAPGRATGELFF
cdr3_nt: TGTGCCATCAGTGATGCTCCCGGGAGGGCCACCGGGGAGCTGTTTTTT

clone_size: -
j_call: TRBJ2-7
v_call: TRBV6-5
d_call: -
cdr3_aa: CASSYGGVWEQYF
cdr3_nt: TGTGCCAGCAGTTACGGAGGGGTGTGGGAGCAGTACTTC

clone_size: once
j_call: TRBJ2-3
v_call: TRBV7-9
d_call: -
cdr3_aa: CASRPVKGEARDSDTQYF
cdr3_nt: TGTGCCAGCAGACCTGTCAAAGGCGAAGCGCGGGACTCAGATACGCAGTATTTT

clone_size: -
j_call: TRBJ1-2
v_call: TRBV6-5
d_call: -
cdr3_aa: CASSYKQGGNYGYTF
cdr3_nt: TGTGCCAGCAGTTACAAGCAGGGAGGGAACTATGGCTACACCTTC

clone_size: -
j_call: TRBJ2-3
v_call: TRBV9
d_call: -
cdr3_aa: CASSVDGSLSTDTQYF
cdr3_nt: TGTGCCAGCAGCGTAGACGGGAGCCTTAGCACAGATACGCAGTATTTT